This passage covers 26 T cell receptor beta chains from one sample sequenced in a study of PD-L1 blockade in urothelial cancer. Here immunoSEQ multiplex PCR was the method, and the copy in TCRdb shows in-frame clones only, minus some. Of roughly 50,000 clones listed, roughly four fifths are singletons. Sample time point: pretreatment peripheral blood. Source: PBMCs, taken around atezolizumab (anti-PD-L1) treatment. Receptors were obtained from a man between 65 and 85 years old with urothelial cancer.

CDR3 loop: CSVDPTYQETQYF. Written as DNA, the CDR3 is TGCAGCGTTGACCCGACATACCAAGAGACCCAGTACTTC. The chain has TRBV29-1 and TRBJ2-5; D gene unclear. V shed 3 bases and J shed 0 bases, with 8 bases lying between them. The length of the CDR3 is 13 residues. Looked up from germline, CDR1 is SQVTM and CDR2 is ANQGSEA.

In DNA, the CDR3 is TGTGCCAGCAGTGATCAGGGCACAGATACGCAGTATTTT. It translates to CASSDQGTDTQYF. This chain links TRBV6-1 with TRBJ2-3, with unresolved D. The CDR3 spans 13 residues. Germline lookup yields CDR1 MNHNS and CDR2 SASEGT. V gave up 3 bases and J gave up 1 base, with 5 bases separating them.

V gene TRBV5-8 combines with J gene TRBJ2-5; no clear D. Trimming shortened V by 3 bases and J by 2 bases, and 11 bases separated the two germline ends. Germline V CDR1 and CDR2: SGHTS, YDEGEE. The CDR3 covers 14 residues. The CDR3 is CASSSVFIQETQYF. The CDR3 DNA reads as TGTGCCAGCAGCTCCGTCTTTATACAAGAGACCCAGTACTTC.

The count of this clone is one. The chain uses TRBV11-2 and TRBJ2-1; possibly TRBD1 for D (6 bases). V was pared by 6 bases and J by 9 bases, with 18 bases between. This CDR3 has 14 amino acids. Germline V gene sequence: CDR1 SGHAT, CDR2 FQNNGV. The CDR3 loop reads CASRVLTGFGEQFF. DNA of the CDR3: TGTGCCAGCAGAGTTCTAACAGGGTTTGGTGAGCAGTTCTTC.

CDR3 sequence (DNA): TGCGCCAGCAGCTGGCGACAGGGCCTTGAAGCTTTCTTT. Its protein is CASSWRQGLEAFF. V is TRBV5-1 and J is TRBJ1-1, with 7 bases matching TRBD1. The CDR3 contains 13 residues. Unmatched junction bases numbered 6, after V lost 3 bases and J lost 7 bases. Germline assignment: CDR1 SGHRS and CDR2 YFSETQ.

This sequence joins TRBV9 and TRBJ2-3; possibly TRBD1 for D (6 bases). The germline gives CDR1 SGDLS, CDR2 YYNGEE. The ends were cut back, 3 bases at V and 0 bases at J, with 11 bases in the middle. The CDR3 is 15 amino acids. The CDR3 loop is CASSGTAISTDTQYF. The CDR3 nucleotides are TGTGCCAGCAGCGGGACAGCGATTAGCACAGATACGCAGTATTTT.

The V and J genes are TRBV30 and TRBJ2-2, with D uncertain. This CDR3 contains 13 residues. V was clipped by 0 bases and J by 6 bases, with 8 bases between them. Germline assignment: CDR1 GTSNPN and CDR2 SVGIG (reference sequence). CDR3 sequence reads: CAWSVGDAGELFF. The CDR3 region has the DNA TGTGCCTGGAGTGTGGGCGACGCCGGGGAGCTGTTTTTT.

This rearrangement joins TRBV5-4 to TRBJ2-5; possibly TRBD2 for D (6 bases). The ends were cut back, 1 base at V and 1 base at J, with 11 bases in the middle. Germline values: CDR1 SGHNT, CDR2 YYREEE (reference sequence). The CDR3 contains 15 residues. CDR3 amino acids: CASSLWDSLQETQYF. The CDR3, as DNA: TGTGCCAGCAGCTTGTGGGACTCCCTCCAAGAGACCCAGTACTTC.

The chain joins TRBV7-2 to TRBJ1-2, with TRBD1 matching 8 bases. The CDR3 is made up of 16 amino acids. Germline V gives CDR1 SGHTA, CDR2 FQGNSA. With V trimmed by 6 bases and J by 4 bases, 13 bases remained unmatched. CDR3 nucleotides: TGTGCCAGCAGTCCCAGGGCAGGGGGCGACGGCTATGGCTACACCTTC. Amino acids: CASSPRAGGDGYGYTF. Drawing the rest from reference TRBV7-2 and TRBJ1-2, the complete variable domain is GAGVSQSPSNKVTEKGKDVELRCDPISGHTALYWYRQSLGQGLEFLIYFQGNSAPDKSGLPSDRFSAERTGGSVSTLTIQRTQQEDSAVYLCASSPRAGGDGYGYTFGSGTRLTVV.

The CDR3 loop reads CASSIQGYTEAFF. In DNA, the CDR3 is TGTGCCAGTAGTATTCAGGGGTATACTGAAGCTTTCTTT. V and J are TRBV19 and TRBJ1-1; TRBD1 might be the D (6 bases). With 3 bases removed from V and 5 bases from J, the gap between germline ends came to 10 bases. Germline V gene data show CDR1 as LNHDA and CDR2 as SQIVND (reference sequence). CDR3 length: 13 amino acids.

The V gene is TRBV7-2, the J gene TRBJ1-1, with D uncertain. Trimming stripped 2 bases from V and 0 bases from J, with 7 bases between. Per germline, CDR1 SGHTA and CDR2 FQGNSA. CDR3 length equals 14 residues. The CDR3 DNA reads TGTGCCAGCAGCTTACAGGTCATGAACACTGAAGCTTTCTTT. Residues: CASSLQVMNTEAFF.

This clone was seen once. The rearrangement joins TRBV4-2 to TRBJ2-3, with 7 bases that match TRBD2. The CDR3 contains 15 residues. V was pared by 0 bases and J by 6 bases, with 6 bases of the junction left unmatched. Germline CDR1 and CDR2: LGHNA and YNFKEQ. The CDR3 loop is CASSQEALAEDTQYF. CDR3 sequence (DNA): TGTGCCAGCAGCCAAGAAGCCCTAGCGGAGGATACGCAGTATTTT.

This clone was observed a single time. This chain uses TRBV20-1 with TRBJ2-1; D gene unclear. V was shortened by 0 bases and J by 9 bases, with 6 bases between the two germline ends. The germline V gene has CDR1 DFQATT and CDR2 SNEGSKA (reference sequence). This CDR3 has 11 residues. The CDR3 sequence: CSARDRLEQFF. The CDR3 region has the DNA TGCAGTGCTAGAGATCGTCTTGAGCAGTTCTTC.

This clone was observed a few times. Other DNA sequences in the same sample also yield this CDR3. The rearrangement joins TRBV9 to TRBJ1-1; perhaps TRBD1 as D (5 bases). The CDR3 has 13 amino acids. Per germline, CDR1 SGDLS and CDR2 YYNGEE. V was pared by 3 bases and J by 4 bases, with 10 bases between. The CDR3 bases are TGTGCCAGCAGCGAGGCAGGGCGCACTGAAGCTTTCTTT. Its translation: CASSEAGRTEAFF.

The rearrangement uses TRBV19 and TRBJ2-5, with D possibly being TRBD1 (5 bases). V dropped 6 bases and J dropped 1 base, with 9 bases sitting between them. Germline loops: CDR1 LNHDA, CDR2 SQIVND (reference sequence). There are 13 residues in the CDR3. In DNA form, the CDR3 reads TGTGCCAGTAGCCAACAGGTCCAAGAGACCCAGTACTTC. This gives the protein CASSQQVQETQYF.

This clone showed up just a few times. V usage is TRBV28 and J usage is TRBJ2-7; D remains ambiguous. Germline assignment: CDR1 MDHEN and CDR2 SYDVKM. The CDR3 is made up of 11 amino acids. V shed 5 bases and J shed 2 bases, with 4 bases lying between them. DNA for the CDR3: TGTGCCAGCAGTACAACCTACGAGCAGTACTTC. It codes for CASSTTYEQYF.

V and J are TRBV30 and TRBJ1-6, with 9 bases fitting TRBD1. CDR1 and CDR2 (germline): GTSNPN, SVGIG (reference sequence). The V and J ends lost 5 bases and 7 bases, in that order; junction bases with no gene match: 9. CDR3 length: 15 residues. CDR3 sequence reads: CAWASGTGRNSPLHF. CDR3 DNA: TGTGCCTGGGCCTCTGGGACAGGGCGAAATTCACCCCTCCACTTT.

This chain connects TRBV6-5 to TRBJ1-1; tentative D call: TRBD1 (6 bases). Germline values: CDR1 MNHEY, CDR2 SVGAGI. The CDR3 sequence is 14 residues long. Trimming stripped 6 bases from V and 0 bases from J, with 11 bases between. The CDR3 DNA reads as TGTGCCAGCAGAACAGGGAACATGAACACTGAAGCTTTCTTT. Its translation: CASRTGNMNTEAFF.

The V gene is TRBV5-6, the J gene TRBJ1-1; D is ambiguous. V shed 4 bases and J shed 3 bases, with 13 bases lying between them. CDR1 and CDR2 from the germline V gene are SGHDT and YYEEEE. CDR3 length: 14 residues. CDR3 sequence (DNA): TGTGCCAGCAGCCCCCCGGGGTTGGACACTGAAGCTTTCTTT. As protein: CASSPPGLDTEAFF.

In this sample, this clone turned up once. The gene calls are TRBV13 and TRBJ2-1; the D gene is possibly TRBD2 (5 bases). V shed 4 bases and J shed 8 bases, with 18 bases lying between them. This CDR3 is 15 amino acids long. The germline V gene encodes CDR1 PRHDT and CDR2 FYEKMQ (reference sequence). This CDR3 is CASSSRSYYGDEQFF. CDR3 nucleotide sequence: TGTGCCAGCAGCTCCCGATCATACTACGGGGATGAGCAGTTCTTC.

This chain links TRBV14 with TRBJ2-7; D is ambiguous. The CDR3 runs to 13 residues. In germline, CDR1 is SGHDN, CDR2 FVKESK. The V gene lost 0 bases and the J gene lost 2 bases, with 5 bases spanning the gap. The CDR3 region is CASSQDSTYEQYF. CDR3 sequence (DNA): TGTGCCAGCAGCCAAGACAGTACCTACGAGCAGTACTTC.

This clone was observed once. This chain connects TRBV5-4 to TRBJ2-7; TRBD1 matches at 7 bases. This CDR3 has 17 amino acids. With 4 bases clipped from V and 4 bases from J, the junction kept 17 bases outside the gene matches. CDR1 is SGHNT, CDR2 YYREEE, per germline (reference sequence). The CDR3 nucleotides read TGTGCCAGCAGCCCCCCAGGCACAGACAGGGCGCGATACGAGCAGTACTTC. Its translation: CASSPPGTDRARYEQYF.

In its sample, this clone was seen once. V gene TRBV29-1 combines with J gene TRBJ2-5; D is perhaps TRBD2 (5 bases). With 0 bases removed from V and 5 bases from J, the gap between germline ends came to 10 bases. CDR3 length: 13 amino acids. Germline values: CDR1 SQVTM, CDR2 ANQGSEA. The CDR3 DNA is TGCAGCGTTGAAGACGGGGTGGCGGAGACCCAGTACTTC. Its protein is CSVEDGVAETQYF.

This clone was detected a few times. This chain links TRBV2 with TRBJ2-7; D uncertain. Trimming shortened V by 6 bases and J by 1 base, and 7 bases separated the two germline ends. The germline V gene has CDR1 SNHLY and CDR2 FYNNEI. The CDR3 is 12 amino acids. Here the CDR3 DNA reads TGTGCCAGCAGCCTCTTATCCTACGAGCAGTACTTC. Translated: CASSLLSYEQYF.

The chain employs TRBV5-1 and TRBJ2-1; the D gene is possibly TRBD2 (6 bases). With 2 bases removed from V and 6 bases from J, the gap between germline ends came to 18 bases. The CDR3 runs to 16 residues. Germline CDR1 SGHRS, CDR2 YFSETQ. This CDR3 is CASSLGSGRLGNEQFF. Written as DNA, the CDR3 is TGCGCCAGCAGCTTAGGTAGCGGACGCCTAGGCAATGAGCAGTTCTTC.

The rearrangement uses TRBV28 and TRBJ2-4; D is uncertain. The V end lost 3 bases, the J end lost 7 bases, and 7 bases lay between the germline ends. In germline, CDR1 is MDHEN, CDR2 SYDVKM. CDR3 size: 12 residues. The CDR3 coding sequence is TGTGCCAGCAGTTTGTCCGGGAACATTCAGTACTTC. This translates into CASSLSGNIQYF.